Listed below are T cell receptor beta chains from one sample, sequenced in a study of cytomegalovirus exposure and HLA in healthy donors. Libraries were prepared by immunoSEQ multiplex PCR; TCRdb keeps only in-frame clonotypes and omits some of them. The repertoire holds over 150,000 clones, with approximately 80% as singletons. Sequenced material: PBMCs. These receptor sequences come from a young man in good health and CMV-seropositive. Both conserved end residues are part of each CDR3. D genes are given only for firm matches. Expanded clones get a size class; other rows say once, few or many, or leave the size out.

size	V	J	D	DNA	CDR3
.	TRBV25-1	TRBJ2-1	.	TGTGCCAGCAGTGGGAGGGATGAGCAGTTCTTC	CASSGRDEQFF
.	TRBV27	TRBJ2-5	.	TGTGCCAGCAGTACCACCCCCACAGTTAAGCAAGAGACCCAGTACTTC	CASSTTPTVKQETQYF
.	TRBV9	TRBJ1-4	TRBD1	TGTGCCAGCAGCGCGGGGACAGCCGAAAAACTGTTTTTT	CASSAGTAEKLFF
.	TRBV7-2	TRBJ2-1	.	TGTGCCAGCAGCTTAGATCGGAGCCATGAGCAGTTCTTC	CASSLDRSHEQFF
.	TRBV28	TRBJ2-7	TRBD2	TGTGCCACCTGGGCGGGGGGGGCCTACGAGCAGTACTTC	CATWAGGAYEQYF
.	TRBV18	TRBJ2-1	TRBD2	TGTGCCAGCTCATGGACTAGCGGGAGCTACAATGAGCAGTTCTTC	CASSWTSGSYNEQFF
.	TRBV30	TRBJ1-4	.	TGTGCCTGGAGAGGTCGGAGTAATGAAAAACTGTTTTTT	CAWRGRSNEKLFF
.	TRBV7-8	TRBJ2-3	.	TGTGCCAGCAGCCAACTCTCCGGCACAGATACGCAGTATTTT	CASSQLSGTDTQYF
.	TRBV15	TRBJ1-2	.	TGTGCCACCAGCAGAGAAACAGGAATAACAGTAAACTATGGCTACACCTTC	CATSRETGITVNYGYTF
.	TRBV10-2	TRBJ2-5	TRBD2	TGCGCCAGCAGTCCAGCGGGACGACAAGAGACCCAGTACTTC	CASSPAGRQETQYF
once	TRBV7-8	TRBJ2-1	TRBD2	TGTGCCAGCAGCACAAGAGGCCTAGCGGGCAATGAGCAGTTCTTC	CASSTRGLAGNEQFF
.	TRBV7-2	TRBJ2-3	TRBD2	TGTGCCAGCAGCTCAGCGGGGGCTAGCACAGATACGCAGTATTTT	CASSSAGASTDTQYF
.	TRBV7-9	TRBJ2-5	TRBD2	TGTGCCAGCAGCTTAGGAGGGACTAGCGGGAGAGACTCTCAAGAGACCCAGTACTTC	CASSLGGTSGRDSQETQYF
few	TRBV18	TRBJ2-1	.	TGTGCCAGCTCACCATCGGTCAATGAGCAGTTCTTC	CASSPSVNEQFF
.	TRBV5-1	TRBJ2-1	TRBD1	TGCGCCAGCAGGGGGACAGGGGGCTTGGATGAGCAGTTCTTC	CASRGTGGLDEQFF
once	TRBV23-1	TRBJ1-3	.	TGCGCCAGCAGTCAATCAGTTCACAGGGCTGGCTCTGGAAACACCATATATTTT	CASSQSVHRAGSGNTIYF
.	TRBV6-1	TRBJ2-7	TRBD1	TGTGCCAGCAAGCCGACAGGGGGGTACGAGCAGTACTTC	CASKPTGGYEQYF
.	TRBV5-4	TRBJ2-3	TRBD1	TGTGCCAGCAGTTGGGACAGGGCCTCAGATACGCAGTATTTT	CASSWDRASDTQYF
.	TRBV7-8	TRBJ2-3	.	TGTGCCAGCAGCTTCCGGCGTGCGGGCACAGATACGCAGTATTTT	CASSFRRAGTDTQYF
.	TRBV5-1	TRBJ1-4	.	TGCGCCAGCAGCTTGGGTACGGGTGCTAATGAAAAACTGTTTTTT	CASSLGTGANEKLFF
.	TRBV25-1	TRBJ1-4	.	TGTGCCAGCAGCGAACGACAGGCTAATGAAAAACTGTTTTTT	CASSERQANEKLFF
medium-sized	TRBV19	TRBJ2-7	.	TGTGCCAGTAGTTCTGGGGCGGGATACACCTACGAGCAGTACTTC	CASSSGAGYTYEQYF
.	TRBV6-1	TRBJ2-5	TRBD1	TGTGCCAGCAGGGACAGGGGGCGCGGTCTAGAGACCCAGTACTTC	CASRDRGRGLETQYF
.	TRBV27	TRBJ2-7	.	TGTGCCAGCAGTTTAGGGCAGACAAACTACGAGCAGTACTTC	CASSLGQTNYEQYF
.	TRBV11-1	TRBJ2-5	TRBD1	TGTGCCAGCAGCCGGGGGACAGGGGCCGACTTCCAGTACTTC	CASSRGTGADFQYF
.	TRBV19	TRBJ2-7	.	TGTGCCAGTAGTATGGGAGTCGGCAGGTTCTACGAGCAGTACTTC	CASSMGVGRFYEQYF
.	TRBV7-2	TRBJ1-1	TRBD1	TGTGCCAGCAGCTTAGCTTCAGGGGGCCCCCTGTTTGCTTTCTTT	CASSLASGGPLFAFF
once	TRBV4-1	TRBJ2-7	TRBD2	TGCGCCAGCAGCCAAGAGGGCCTAGCGGGGAATTACGAGCAGTACTTC	CASSQEGLAGNYEQYF
once	TRBV7-9	TRBJ1-4	.	TGTGCCAGCAGCCGCACAGGGTATCTTCCTGAAAAACTGTTTTTT	CASSRTGYLPEKLFF
.	TRBV18	TRBJ1-1	.	TGTGCCAGCTCACCTTTAGTGGACACTGAAGCTTTCTTT	CASSPLVDTEAFF
.	TRBV5-1	TRBJ2-2	.	TGCGCCAGCAGCTTGTTGCAGGACACCGGGGAGCTGTTTTTT	CASSLLQDTGELFF
.	TRBV9	TRBJ1-1	.	TGTGCCAGCAGCCTGGCGCCAGGGGACACTGAAGCTTTCTTT	CASSLAPGDTEAFF
.	TRBV6-5	TRBJ1-1	TRBD1	TGTGCCAGCAGTGAGGACAGGGGTCGTACTGAAGCTTTCTTT	CASSEDRGRTEAFF
.	TRBV30	TRBJ1-5	TRBD1	TGTGCCTGGAGAGAAGGTGGACAGGGAGGCAATCAGCCCCAGCATTTT	CAWREGGQGGNQPQHF